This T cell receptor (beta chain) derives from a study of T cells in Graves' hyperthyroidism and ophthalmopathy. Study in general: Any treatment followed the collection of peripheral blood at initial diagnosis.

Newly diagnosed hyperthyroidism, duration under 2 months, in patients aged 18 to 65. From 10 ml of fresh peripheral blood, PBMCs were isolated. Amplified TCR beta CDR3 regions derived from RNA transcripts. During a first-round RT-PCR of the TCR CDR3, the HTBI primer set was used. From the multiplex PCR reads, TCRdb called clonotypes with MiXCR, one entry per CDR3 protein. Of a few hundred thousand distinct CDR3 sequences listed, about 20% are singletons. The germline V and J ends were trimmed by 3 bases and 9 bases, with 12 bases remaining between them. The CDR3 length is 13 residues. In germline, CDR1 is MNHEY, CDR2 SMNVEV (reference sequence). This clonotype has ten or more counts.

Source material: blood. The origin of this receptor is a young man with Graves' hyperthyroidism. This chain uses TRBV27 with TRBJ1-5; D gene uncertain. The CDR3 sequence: CASSFGAGGPQHF. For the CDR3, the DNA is TGTGCCAGCAGTTTCGGTGCGGGTGGGCCCCAGCATTTT.